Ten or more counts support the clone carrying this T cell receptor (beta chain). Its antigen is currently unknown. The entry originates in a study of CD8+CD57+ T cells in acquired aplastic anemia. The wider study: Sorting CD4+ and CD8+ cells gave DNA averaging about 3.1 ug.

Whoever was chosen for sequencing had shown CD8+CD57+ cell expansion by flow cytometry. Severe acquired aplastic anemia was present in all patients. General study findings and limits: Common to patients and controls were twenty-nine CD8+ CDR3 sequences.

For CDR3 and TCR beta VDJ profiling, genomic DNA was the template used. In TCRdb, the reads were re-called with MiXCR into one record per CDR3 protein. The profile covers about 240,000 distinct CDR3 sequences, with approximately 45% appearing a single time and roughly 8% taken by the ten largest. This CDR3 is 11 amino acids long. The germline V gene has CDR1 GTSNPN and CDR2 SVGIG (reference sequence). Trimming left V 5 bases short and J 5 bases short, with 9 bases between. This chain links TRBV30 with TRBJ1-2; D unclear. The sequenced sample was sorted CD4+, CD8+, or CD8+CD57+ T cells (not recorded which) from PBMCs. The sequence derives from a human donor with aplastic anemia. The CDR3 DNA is TGTGCCTGGCAAGAGGGTTATGGCTACACCTTC. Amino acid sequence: CAWQEGYGYTF.